This T cell receptor (beta chain) derives from a study of control samples from healthy donors and cancer patients. The V gene lost 2 bases and the J gene lost 2 bases, with 15 bases spanning the gap. Germline values: CDR1 GTSNPN, CDR2 SVGIG (reference sequence). CDR3 length equals 15 residues. Sequencing was performed with immunoSEQ multiplex PCR; in TCRdb, only in-frame clones are kept and a portion is missing. The table includes nearly 55,000 clones, roughly 96% detected once. Sequencing was performed on blood. The sequence was obtained from a woman in her 30s in good health. V usage is TRBV30 and J usage is TRBJ2-5; tentative D call: TRBD1 (6 bases). CDR3 sequence (DNA): TGTGCCTGGAGTCCGGGACACGGGGATCAAGAGACCCAGTACTTC. It encodes CAWSPGHGDQETQYF. The full variable domain, in which reference TRBV30 and TRBJ2-5 provide the parts outside the CDR3, is SQTIHQWPATLVQPVGSPLSLECTVEGTSNPNLYWYRQAAGRGLQLLFYSVGIGQISSEVPQNLSASRPQDRQFILSSKKLLLSDSGFYLCAWSPGHGDQETQYFGPGTRLLVL.